This T cell receptor (beta chain) originates from a study of beta chain features in type 1 diabetes. Study-wide background: Patients did not differ from healthy donors in age, gender or cell yield. The study, taken as a whole, reports: Sequencing the cDNA could make cells with high TCR expression show up more than they should.

The V gene end was trimmed by 5 bases and the J gene end by 3 bases; junction bases not matched to a gene: 0. This CDR3 contains 13 residues. Germline V CDR1 and CDR2: LNHNV, YYDKDF (reference sequence). The isolated RNA, all of it, was reverse transcribed, so expressed TCRB transcripts were what got sequenced. Assay used: immunoSEQ multiplex PCR; TCRdb lists only in-frame clones, some missing. The sample includes 300,000 to 400,000 clones, 10% to 15% seen only once; the top ten take 0.017%. With respect to this clone: What it recognizes is unknown.

Each of the CD4+ naive, central memory, regulatory and stem cell-like memory populations was sorted via CD45RO/CCR7/CD25/CD127/CD95/CD27. Sequences were obtained from naive CD4+ T cells from blood. This clonotype originated in a man between 18 and 29 years old in good health. The V gene is TRBV15, the J gene TRBJ1-1; 10 bases agree with TRBD1. The chain's CDR3 is CATSGTGDTEAFF. The CDR3 DNA reads as TGTGCCACCAGCGGGACAGGGGACACTGAAGCTTTCTTT.